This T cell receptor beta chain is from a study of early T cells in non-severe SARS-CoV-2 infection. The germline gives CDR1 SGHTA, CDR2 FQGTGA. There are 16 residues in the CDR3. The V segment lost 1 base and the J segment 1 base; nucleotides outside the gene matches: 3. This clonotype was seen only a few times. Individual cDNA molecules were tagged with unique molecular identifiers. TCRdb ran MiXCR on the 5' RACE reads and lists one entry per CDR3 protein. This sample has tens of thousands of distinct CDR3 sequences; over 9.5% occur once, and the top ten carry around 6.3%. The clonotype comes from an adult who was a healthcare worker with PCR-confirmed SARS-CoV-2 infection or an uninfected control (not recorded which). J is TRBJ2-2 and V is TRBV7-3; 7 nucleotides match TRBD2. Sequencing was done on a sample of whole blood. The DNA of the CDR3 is TGTGCCAGCAGCTTAAGCCCTAGCGGGAACACCGGGGAGCTGTTTTTT. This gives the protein CASSLSPSGNTGELFF.